Here is one T cell receptor (beta chain) with its context. The germline V and J ends were trimmed by 2 bases and 8 bases, with 18 bases remaining between them. Germline CDR1 MNHEY, CDR2 SMNVEV (reference sequence). CDR3 length: 15 amino acids. The data originate from a study of T cell changes during pregnancy in multiple sclerosis. Repertoires were generated with immunoSEQ multiplex PCR, while TCRdb's copy carries only in-frame clones and drops some. Of some 80,000 clones in the sample, approximately 88% were seen once. J is TRBJ1-2 and V is TRBV27; TRBD1 is a possible D gene (5 bases). Specimen: peripheral blood, collected in the first trimester of pregnancy. This clonotype originated in a female donor in good health, enrolled as a control in a pregnancy study. The CDR3 sequence is CASSLGGRESSGYTF. CDR3 coding DNA: TGTGCCAGCAGTTTAGGCGGCAGGGAAAGCTCCGGCTACACCTTC.